Listed here is a single TCR beta chain. These data originate in a study of blood T cell repertoires in COVID-19. Measured with immunoSEQ multiplex PCR; TCRdb has only the in-frame clones, and not every one. This table holds fewer than 350,000 clones, about 87% found once. V gave up 1 base and J gave up 3 bases, with 9 bases separating them. The germline V gene has CDR1 SGHTA and CDR2 FQGNSA. The CDR3 runs to 15 residues. The sequenced sample consisted of PBMCs or T cells enriched from blood (not recorded which). The source is a woman under 40 with acute COVID-19. This sequence joins TRBV7-2 and TRBJ2-2; D might be TRBD2 (6 bases). The CDR3 bases are TGTGCCAGCAGCTTAGGCGGGAAGTACACCGGGGAGCTGTTTTTT. Translating gives CASSLGGKYTGELFF.